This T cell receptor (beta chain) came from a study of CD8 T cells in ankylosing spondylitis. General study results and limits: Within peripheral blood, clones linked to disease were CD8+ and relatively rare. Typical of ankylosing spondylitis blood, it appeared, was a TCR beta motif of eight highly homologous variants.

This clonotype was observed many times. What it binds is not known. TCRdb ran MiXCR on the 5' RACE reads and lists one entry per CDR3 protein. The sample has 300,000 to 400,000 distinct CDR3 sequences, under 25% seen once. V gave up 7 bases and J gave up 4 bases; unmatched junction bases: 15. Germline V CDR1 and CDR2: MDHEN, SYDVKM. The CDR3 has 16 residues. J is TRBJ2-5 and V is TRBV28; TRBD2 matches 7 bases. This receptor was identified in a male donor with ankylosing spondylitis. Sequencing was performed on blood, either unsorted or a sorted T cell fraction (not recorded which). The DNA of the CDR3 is TGTGCCAGCACCTTGGCAGAGCGGGGCTGGGGAGAGACCCAGTACTTC. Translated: CASTLAERGWGETQYF. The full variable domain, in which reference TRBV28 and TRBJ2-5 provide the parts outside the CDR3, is DVKVTQSSRYLVKRTGEKVFLECVQDMDHENMFWYRQDPGLGLRLIYFSYDVKMKEKGDIPEGYSVSREKKERFSLILESASTNQTSMYLCASTLAERGWGETQYFGPGTRLLVL.